The rows below give T cell receptor beta chains drawn from one sample of a study of T cells in Graves' hyperthyroidism and ophthalmopathy. TCRdb recomputed calls from the multiplex PCR reads with MiXCR, one row per CDR3 protein. Here the sample spans hundreds of thousands of distinct CDR3 sequences, under 60% being singletons. The specimen was peripheral blood or thyroid tissue (not recorded which). These receptors were taken from a woman aged 18 to 35 with Graves' hyperthyroidism. CDR3s include the opening cysteine and the closing phenylalanine or tryptophan. A D gene is named only where the DNA matches it firmly. Clone size appears in some rows only: once, few, many, or a class for an expanded clone.

cdr3_aa: CSARLPGTGVDGYTF
cdr3_nt: TGCAGTGCTAGACTGCCCGGGACAGGGGTTGATGGCTACACCTTC
j_call: TRBJ1-2
d_call: TRBD1
clone_size: .
v_call: TRBV20-1
cdr3_length: 15

cdr3_aa: CASSDTLPIQPQHF
cdr3_nt: TGTGCCAGCAGTGATACCCTACCCATACAGCCCCAGCATTTT
j_call: TRBJ1-5
d_call: .
clone_size: many
v_call: TRBV2
cdr3_length: 14

cdr3_aa: CASSLGRGLDTGELFF
cdr3_nt: TGTGCCAGCAGTTTGGGCCGGGGGCTAGACACCGGGGAGCTGTTTTTT
j_call: TRBJ2-2
d_call: .
clone_size: .
v_call: TRBV2
cdr3_length: 16

cdr3_aa: CASSFQGAGGYTF
cdr3_nt: TGTGCCAGCAGCTTCCAGGGGGCTGGAGGCTACACCTTC
j_call: TRBJ1-2
d_call: TRBD1
clone_size: .
v_call: TRBV9
cdr3_length: 13

cdr3_aa: CASSSDPRDTEAFF
cdr3_nt: TGTGCCAGCAGCTCGGACCCAAGGGACACTGAAGCTTTCTTT
j_call: TRBJ1-1
d_call: .
clone_size: few
v_call: TRBV5-1
cdr3_length: 14

cdr3_aa: CASSMTGIGNQPQHF
cdr3_nt: TGTGCCAGCAGCATGACAGGGATCGGCAATCAGCCCCAGCATTTT
j_call: TRBJ1-5
d_call: TRBD1
clone_size: .
v_call: TRBV7-9
cdr3_length: 15

cdr3_aa: CASSASHVSRGEKLFF
cdr3_nt: TGTGCCAGCAGTGCTTCCCATGTATCCAGAGGTGAAAAACTGTTTTTT
j_call: TRBJ1-4
d_call: .
clone_size: .
v_call: TRBV25-1
cdr3_length: 16

cdr3_aa: CASSLGRERGELFF
cdr3_nt: TGCGCCAGCAGCTTGGGGCGGGAGCGCGGGGAGCTGTTTTTT
j_call: TRBJ2-2
d_call: TRBD2
clone_size: .
v_call: TRBV5-1
cdr3_length: 14

cdr3_aa: CASSVPDAQPQHF
cdr3_nt: TGTGCCAGCAGCGTACCCGACGCTCAGCCCCAGCATTTT
j_call: TRBJ1-5
d_call: .
clone_size: many
v_call: TRBV7-9
cdr3_length: 13

cdr3_aa: CSAEKAHQETQYF
cdr3_nt: TGCAGCGCGGAGAAAGCCCACCAAGAGACCCAGTACTTC
j_call: TRBJ2-5
d_call: .
clone_size: few
v_call: TRBV20-1
cdr3_length: 13

cdr3_aa: CASSMRQWSSYEQYF
cdr3_nt: TGTGCCAGTAGTATGCGGCAGTGGAGCTCCTACGAGCAGTACTTC
j_call: TRBJ2-7
d_call: .
clone_size: .
v_call: TRBV19
cdr3_length: 15

cdr3_aa: CASSMSTGLNQPQHF
cdr3_nt: TGTGCCAGTAGTATGTCCACAGGCCTCAATCAGCCCCAGCATTTT
j_call: TRBJ1-5
d_call: .
clone_size: many
v_call: TRBV19
cdr3_length: 15

cdr3_aa: CASSSREGRRNTEAFF
cdr3_nt: TGTGCCAGTAGTTCCCGGGAAGGGAGGAGGAACACTGAAGCTTTCTTT
j_call: TRBJ1-1
d_call: .
clone_size: .
v_call: TRBV19
cdr3_length: 16

cdr3_aa: CASSASRVVGAYEQYF
cdr3_nt: TGTGCCAGCAGTGCTAGTCGGGTAGTAGGCGCCTACGAGCAGTACTTC
j_call: TRBJ2-7
d_call: .
clone_size: .
v_call: TRBV25-1
cdr3_length: 16

cdr3_aa: CASRGGGGPTEAFF
cdr3_nt: TGTGCCAGCAGGGGAGGGGGGGGTCCCACTGAAGCTTTCTTT
j_call: TRBJ1-1
d_call: .
clone_size: many
v_call: TRBV25-1
cdr3_length: 14

cdr3_aa: CASSPLPAGLSYEQYF
cdr3_nt: TGCGCCAGCAGCCCCTTACCAGCGGGGCTTTCCTACGAGCAGTACTTC
j_call: TRBJ2-7
d_call: TRBD2
clone_size: .
v_call: TRBV7-3
cdr3_length: 16

cdr3_aa: CAGSLVGRLALTGRNSPLHF
cdr3_nt: TGTGCCGGCAGCTTAGTAGGGAGATTGGCCCTGACAGGAAGGAATTCACCCCTCCACTTT
j_call: TRBJ1-6
d_call: .
clone_size: .
v_call: TRBV7-4
cdr3_length: 20

cdr3_aa: CAIAASTDVGEQYF
cdr3_nt: TGTGCCATTGCGGCCAGCACCGACGTTGGCGAGCAGTACTTC
j_call: TRBJ2-7
d_call: .
clone_size: many
v_call: TRBV10-3
cdr3_length: 14

cdr3_aa: CASSPGRKLTYEQYF
cdr3_nt: TGTGCCAGCAGCCCCGGACGGAAACTCACCTACGAGCAGTACTTC
j_call: TRBJ2-7
d_call: .
clone_size: .
v_call: TRBV7-8
cdr3_length: 15

cdr3_aa: CSAPEGQNNSPLHF
cdr3_nt: TGCAGTGCTCCCGAGGGACAGAATAATTCACCCCTCCACTTT
j_call: TRBJ1-6
d_call: TRBD1
clone_size: once
v_call: TRBV20-1
cdr3_length: 14

cdr3_aa: CSVERTGNGYTF
cdr3_nt: TGCAGCGTTGAAAGGACAGGGAATGGCTACACCTTC
j_call: TRBJ1-2
d_call: TRBD1
clone_size: many
v_call: TRBV29-1
cdr3_length: 12

cdr3_aa: CASSGQGLWQPQHF
cdr3_nt: TGTGCCAGCAGTGGACAGGGGTTGTGGCAGCCCCAGCATTTT
j_call: TRBJ1-5
d_call: TRBD1
clone_size: .
v_call: TRBV2
cdr3_length: 14

cdr3_aa: CASSPRLADATGELFF
cdr3_nt: TGTGCCAGCAGCCCAAGACTAGCCGATGCCACCGGGGAGCTGTTTTTT
j_call: TRBJ2-2
d_call: TRBD2
clone_size: .
v_call: TRBV7-9
cdr3_length: 16

cdr3_aa: CAWSEGSWVEQYF
cdr3_nt: TGTGCCTGGAGTGAGGGCTCATGGGTCGAGCAGTACTTC
j_call: TRBJ2-7
d_call: .
clone_size: .
v_call: TRBV19
cdr3_length: 13

cdr3_aa: CASSLGGGGLNYGYTF
cdr3_nt: TGTGCCAGCAGCTTAGGGGGAGGGGGGTTAAACTATGGCTACACCTTC
j_call: TRBJ1-2
d_call: .
clone_size: .
v_call: TRBV7-8
cdr3_length: 16

cdr3_aa: CASSPGAEKLFF
cdr3_nt: TGTGCCAGCAGTCCCGGGGCCGAAAAACTGTTTTTT
j_call: TRBJ1-4
d_call: .
clone_size: few
v_call: TRBV7-9
cdr3_length: 12

cdr3_aa: CATSDMRIYGYTF
cdr3_nt: TGTGCCACCAGTGATATGAGGATCTATGGCTACACCTTC
j_call: TRBJ1-2
d_call: .
clone_size: many
v_call: TRBV24-1
cdr3_length: 13

cdr3_aa: CASSEQGQGYSNQPQHF
cdr3_nt: TGTGCCAGCAGTGAACAGGGACAGGGGTATAGCAATCAGCCCCAGCATTTT
j_call: TRBJ1-5
d_call: TRBD1
clone_size: once
v_call: TRBV25-1
cdr3_length: 17

cdr3_aa: CATSRDGDGYYGYTF
cdr3_nt: TGTGCCACCAGCAGAGATGGGGACGGTTACTATGGCTACACCTTC
j_call: TRBJ1-2
d_call: .
clone_size: .
v_call: TRBV15
cdr3_length: 15

cdr3_aa: CASSIETGPEAFF
cdr3_nt: TGTGCCAGTAGTATCGAGACAGGTCCTGAAGCTTTCTTT
j_call: TRBJ1-1
d_call: .
clone_size: .
v_call: TRBV19
cdr3_length: 13

cdr3_aa: CASSSGRLTAYEQYF
cdr3_nt: TGTGCCAGCAGCTCCGGACGTTTAACGGCCTACGAGCAGTACTTC
j_call: TRBJ2-7
d_call: .
clone_size: .
v_call: TRBV7-8
cdr3_length: 15

cdr3_aa: CASSIGQAPIYGYTF
cdr3_nt: TGTGCCAGCAGTATTGGACAGGCCCCGATCTATGGCTACACCTTC
j_call: TRBJ1-2
d_call: TRBD1
clone_size: .
v_call: TRBV2
cdr3_length: 15

cdr3_aa: CAIRPGDGSPLHF
cdr3_nt: TGTGCCATCCGGCCCGGGGATGGATCACCCCTCCACTTT
j_call: TRBJ1-6
d_call: .
clone_size: .
v_call: TRBV10-3
cdr3_length: 13

cdr3_aa: CASSLVQGRETQYF
cdr3_nt: TGTGCCAGCAGCTTAGTACAGGGGAGAGAGACCCAGTACTTC
j_call: TRBJ2-5
d_call: TRBD1
clone_size: many
v_call: TRBV7-2
cdr3_length: 14

cdr3_aa: CAISGRREGEKLFF
cdr3_nt: TGTGCCATCAGTGGCCGTAGGGAAGGCGAAAAACTGTTTTTT
j_call: TRBJ1-4
d_call: .
clone_size: .
v_call: TRBV10-3
cdr3_length: 14

cdr3_aa: CASSSRVGDYLYYEQYF
cdr3_nt: TGTGCCAGCAGCTCTAGAGTCGGGGACTATCTATATTACGAGCAGTACTTC
j_call: TRBJ2-7
d_call: TRBD2
clone_size: .
v_call: TRBV13
cdr3_length: 17

cdr3_aa: CSALGAGNEKLFF
cdr3_nt: TGCAGTGCTCTCGGTGCAGGCAATGAAAAACTGTTTTTT
j_call: TRBJ1-4
d_call: .
clone_size: .
v_call: TRBV20-1
cdr3_length: 13

cdr3_aa: CASSPYRTTNEKLFF
cdr3_nt: TGTGCCAGCAGCCCCTACAGAACAACTAATGAAAAACTGTTTTTT
j_call: TRBJ1-4
d_call: .
clone_size: few
v_call: TRBV7-8
cdr3_length: 15

cdr3_aa: CSAGDYYSYEQYF
cdr3_nt: TGCAGTGCTGGGGACTATTACTCCTACGAGCAGTACTTC
j_call: TRBJ2-7
d_call: TRBD2
clone_size: .
v_call: TRBV20-1
cdr3_length: 13

cdr3_aa: CASSFTGTGEREQYF
cdr3_nt: TGTGCCAGCAGCTTCACCGGGACAGGGGAGAGGGAGCAGTACTTC
j_call: TRBJ2-7
d_call: TRBD1
clone_size: .
v_call: TRBV7-6
cdr3_length: 15

cdr3_aa: CASSYARTGVSPYEQYF
cdr3_nt: TGTGCCAGCAGCTATGCACGGACAGGGGTGAGCCCCTACGAGCAGTACTTC
j_call: TRBJ2-7
d_call: TRBD1
clone_size: .
v_call: TRBV7-9
cdr3_length: 17

cdr3_aa: CSAKVMQHSNQPQHF
cdr3_nt: TGCAGTGCAAAAGTAATGCAGCATAGCAATCAGCCCCAGCATTTT
j_call: TRBJ1-5
d_call: .
clone_size: .
v_call: TRBV20-1
cdr3_length: 15

cdr3_aa: CSARELAVYTF
cdr3_nt: TGCAGTGCTAGAGAACTAGCGGTCTACACCTTC
j_call: TRBJ1-2
d_call: .
clone_size: .
v_call: TRBV20-1
cdr3_length: 11

cdr3_aa: CASRNRRSLQETQYF
cdr3_nt: TGTGCCAGCAGGAATCGCAGGAGCCTCCAAGAGACCCAGTACTTC
j_call: TRBJ2-5
d_call: .
clone_size: .
v_call: TRBV19
cdr3_length: 15

cdr3_aa: CASSLTEYQETQYF
cdr3_nt: TGTGCCAGCAGTTTGACAGAATACCAAGAGACCCAGTACTTC
j_call: TRBJ2-5
d_call: .
clone_size: many
v_call: TRBV7-8
cdr3_length: 14

cdr3_aa: CASSDHEDGYAF
cdr3_nt: TGTGCCAGCAGTGATCACGAGGATGGCTACGCCTTC
j_call: TRBJ1-2
d_call: .
clone_size: .
v_call: TRBV6-1
cdr3_length: 12

cdr3_aa: CASSSTTQPQHF
cdr3_nt: TGTGCCAGCAGCTCAACAACTCAGCCCCAGCATTTT
j_call: TRBJ1-5
d_call: .
clone_size: .
v_call: TRBV6-5
cdr3_length: 12

cdr3_aa: CASSPLAAGQPQHF
cdr3_nt: TGTGCCAGCAGCCCCCTCGCCGCGGGTCAGCCCCAGCATTTT
j_call: TRBJ1-5
d_call: .
clone_size: many
v_call: TRBV7-9
cdr3_length: 14

cdr3_aa: CASTTGIVSPLHF
cdr3_nt: TGTGCCAGCACTACAGGCATTGTTTCACCCCTCCACTTT
j_call: TRBJ1-6
d_call: .
clone_size: .
v_call: TRBV2
cdr3_length: 13

cdr3_aa: CSVLLGGSTYEQYF
cdr3_nt: TGCAGCGTTCTCCTCGGCGGGAGTACCTACGAGCAGTACTTC
j_call: TRBJ2-7
d_call: TRBD2
clone_size: .
v_call: TRBV29-1
cdr3_length: 14

cdr3_aa: CASSIQGGYEQYF
cdr3_nt: TGTGCCAGTAGTATACAGGGCGGCTACGAGCAGTACTTC
j_call: TRBJ2-7
d_call: .
clone_size: many
v_call: TRBV19
cdr3_length: 13

cdr3_aa: CASSKAVGRSGEAFF
cdr3_nt: TGTGCCAGTAGTAAGGCAGTTGGAAGAAGCGGTGAAGCTTTCTTT
j_call: TRBJ1-1
d_call: .
clone_size: .
v_call: TRBV19
cdr3_length: 15

cdr3_aa: CASTPGRDTQYF
cdr3_nt: TGTGCCAGCACCCCCGGCCGGGATACGCAGTATTTT
j_call: TRBJ2-3
d_call: .
clone_size: few
v_call: TRBV7-2
cdr3_length: 12

cdr3_aa: CASSVSGGEQYF
cdr3_nt: TGTGCCAGCAGCGTATCAGGGGGAGAGCAGTACTTC
j_call: TRBJ2-7
d_call: TRBD1
clone_size: few
v_call: TRBV9
cdr3_length: 12

cdr3_aa: CASSVASGQGLTPSGYTF
cdr3_nt: TGTGCCAGCAGCGTAGCTTCGGGACAGGGGTTGACTCCTAGTGGCTACACCTTC
j_call: TRBJ1-2
d_call: TRBD1
clone_size: .
v_call: TRBV9
cdr3_length: 18

cdr3_aa: CSAMGVWAEAFF
cdr3_nt: TGCAGTGCTATGGGGGTTTGGGCAGAAGCTTTCTTT
j_call: TRBJ1-1
d_call: .
clone_size: few
v_call: TRBV20-1
cdr3_length: 12

cdr3_aa: CASSLARTARGSPLHF
cdr3_nt: TGTGCCAGCAGCTTAGCCCGGACGGCAAGGGGTTCACCCCTCCACTTT
j_call: TRBJ1-6
d_call: .
clone_size: .
v_call: TRBV7-9
cdr3_length: 16

cdr3_aa: CASSPRSNQETQYF
cdr3_nt: TGCGCCAGCAGCCCACGGTCGAACCAAGAGACCCAGTACTTC
j_call: TRBJ2-5
d_call: .
clone_size: few
v_call: TRBV4-1
cdr3_length: 14

cdr3_aa: CAIRSGLADEQYF
cdr3_nt: TGTGCCATCAGATCGGGACTAGCCGACGAGCAGTACTTC
j_call: TRBJ2-7
d_call: TRBD2
clone_size: .
v_call: TRBV10-3
cdr3_length: 13